One sample yielded the 6 T cell receptor beta chains listed below, sequenced in a study of CD8 T cells in Susac syndrome. The authors reverse transcribed roughly 0.5 to 1 ug RNA with random hexamers. TCRdb re-derived calls from the immunoSEQ multiplex PCR reads in MiXCR, one entry per CDR3 protein. The data hold approximately 210,000 distinct CDR3 sequences, with roughly 96% observed a single time. The specimen sequenced was CD4+ T cells from PBMCs. Receptors originate from a human donor with multiple sclerosis.

The rearrangement joins TRBV28 to TRBJ2-7; 15 bases line up with TRBD2. Per the germline V gene, CDR1 is MDHEN and CDR2 is SYDVKM. The CDR3 sequence is 16 residues long. With 5 bases clipped from V and 5 bases from J, the junction kept 7 bases outside the gene matches. CDR3 nucleotide sequence: TGTGCCAGCAGTCTCTCCGGACTAGCGGGAGGGGACGAGCAGTACTTC. This encodes CASSLSGLAGGDEQYF. Variable domain in full (rest from reference TRBV28 and TRBJ2-7): DVKVTQSSRYLVKRTGEKVFLECVQDMDHENMFWYRQDPGLGLRLIYFSYDVKMKEKGDIPEGYSVSREKKERFSLILESASTNQTSMYLCASSLSGLAGGDEQYFGPGTRLTVT.

V usage is TRBV3-1 and J usage is TRBJ2-5, with TRBD2 as a possible D gene (5 bases). In germline, CDR1 is LGHDT, CDR2 YNNKEL (reference sequence). The CDR3 has 13 residues. V lost 4 bases to trimming and J lost 7 bases, with 13 bases between them. Here the CDR3 reads CASSPSLVRTQYF. The CDR3 DNA follows: TGTGCCAGCAGCCCATCACTAGTTCGGACCCAGTACTTC.

The rearrangement links TRBV2 to TRBJ2-7; no reliable D call. V was shortened by 7 bases and J by 6 bases, with 16 bases between the two germline ends. Looked up from germline, CDR1 is SNHLY and CDR2 is FYNNEI. This CDR3 has 13 amino acids. CDR3: CASNNPDNVEQYF. DNA for the CDR3: TGTGCCAGCAATAATCCCGACAACGTCGAGCAGTACTTC.

The V and J genes are TRBV11-2 and TRBJ1-2; maybe TRBD1 (5 bases). The V gene's germline CDR1 is SGHAT and CDR2 FQNNGV. The V and J ends lost 0 bases and 4 bases respectively, with 9 bases between them. The CDR3 contains 14 residues. CDR3 DNA: TGTGCCAGCAGCTTAGATCAGGGCTTCTATGGCTACACCTTC. It specifies CASSLDQGFYGYTF.

The V call is TRBV11-2, the J call TRBJ2-7; no clear D gene. This CDR3 comprises 12 residues. CDR1 and CDR2 (germline): SGHAT, FQNNGV. Trimming left V 1 base short and J 7 bases short, with 8 bases between. The DNA of the CDR3 is TGTGCCAGCAGCTTAGTCGGCGTTGAGCAGTACTTC. It is translated as CASSLVGVEQYF. Drawing the rest from reference TRBV11-2 and TRBJ2-7, the complete variable domain is EAGVAQSPRYKIIEKRQSVAFWCNPISGHATLYWYQQILGQGPKLLIQFQNNGVVDDSQLPKDRFSAERLKGVDSTLKIQPAKLEDSAVYLCASSLVGVEQYFGPGTRLTVT.

This chain uses TRBV5-4 with TRBJ1-6; D might be TRBD1 (6 bases). Germline values: CDR1 SGHNT, CDR2 YYREEE (reference sequence). V was trimmed by 7 bases and J by 7 bases, leaving 6 bases between them. The CDR3 runs 11 residues. This chain's CDR3 is CASGQNSPLHF. DNA for the CDR3: TGTGCCAGCGGACAGAATTCACCCCTCCACTTT.